The following is a T cell receptor beta chain sequence with its context. Patients in Seattle were enrolled during active infection, then followed longitudinally. Assay: immunoSEQ multiplex PCR; the TCRdb copy retains only in-frame clones and omits some. The sample shows about 200,000 clones, roughly 77% of them seen only once. The data stem from a study of blood T cell repertoires in COVID-19. About the study: The cDNA or gDNA used as material had been derived from T cells, B-cell-depleted T cells, or PBMCs.

This TCR was sampled from a woman in her 40s with COVID-19, enrolled during active disease. The source material was peripheral blood.

CDR3 nucleotides: TGTGCCAGCAGTACCAGACTAGCGGGAGGTGAGCAGTTCTTC. Translation: CASSTRLAGGEQFF. The chain has TRBV6-5 and TRBJ2-1, with 13 bases fitting TRBD2. The CDR3 is made up of 14 amino acids. Unmatched junction bases numbered 4, after V lost 5 bases and J lost 9 bases. Per germline, CDR1 MNHEY and CDR2 SVGAGI.